This T cell receptor (beta chain) stems from a study of blood T cell repertoires in COVID-19. Overall study: Acute and convalescent COVID-19 samples came from the United States, Italy and Spain. From T cells, B-cell-depleted T cells, or PBMCs came the material, which was cDNA or gDNA.

V was pared by 4 bases and J by 3 bases, with 7 bases of the junction left unmatched. This CDR3 contains 15 residues. Germline CDR1 and CDR2: SGHDT and YYEEEE. Per the authors' pipeline: Scientists estimated how many nucleated cells there were by amplifying reference gene primers. Only in-frame clones appear in the TCRdb table, and some are missing; sequencing was by immunoSEQ multiplex PCR. V, J and clone size are taken as reported in that table, and D and trimming were inferred from the DNA itself. The repertoire holds about 100,000 clones, with about nine tenths as singletons. This clonotype originated in a man aged 50-60 years with active COVID-19. The chain has TRBV5-6 and TRBJ2-3; 8 bases map to TRBD1. The specimen sequenced was peripheral blood. CDR3 amino acids: CASSPTGDPTDTQYF. In nucleotides, the CDR3 is TGTGCCAGCAGCCCGACAGGGGATCCTACAGATACGCAGTATTTT.